One sample yielded the 25 T cell receptor beta chains listed below, sequenced in a study of blood T cell repertoires in COVID-19. The table came from immunoSEQ multiplex PCR; TCRdb's copy has only in-frame clones and leaves some out. The sample includes around 480,000 clones, roughly nine tenths seen only once; the top ten take about 0.75%. Sequenced sample: PBMCs or T cells enriched from blood (not recorded which). Receptors originate from a woman aged 18-35 years who had recovered from COVID-19.

The chain recombines TRBV15 with TRBJ1-1, with 8 bases lining up with TRBD1. Germline CDR1 is LNHNV and CDR2 is YYDKDF (reference sequence). This CDR3 contains 13 residues. Unmatched junction bases numbered 11, after V lost 5 bases and J lost 12 bases. CDR3: CATSPGQGVRTFF. Written as DNA, the CDR3 is TGTGCCACCAGCCCCGGACAGGGTGTGAGAACTTTCTTT.

V is TRBV2 and J is TRBJ2-7, with D perhaps matching TRBD1 (5 bases). This CDR3 comprises 14 residues. V lost 10 bases to trimming and J lost 2 bases, with 18 bases between them. Germline values: CDR1 SNHLY, CDR2 FYNNEI. In DNA, the CDR3 is TGTGCCACGAAGGAGAGACAGACTGCCTACGAGCAGTACTTC. Translation: CATKERQTAYEQYF.

CDR3 amino acids: CASSLKGGVEGIEAKNIQYF. The CDR3 nucleotides are TGCGCCAGCAGCCTCAAGGGAGGGGTGGAAGGCATAGAGGCCAAAAACATTCAGTACTTC. The rearrangement uses TRBV4-1 and TRBJ2-4; 7 bases agree with TRBD2. Per germline, CDR1 MGHRA and CDR2 YSYEKL. The CDR3 loop spans 20 amino acids. V lost 4 bases to trimming and J lost 1 base; unmatched junction nucleotides: 19.

The rearrangement links TRBV29-1 to TRBJ2-2, with D unclear. Germline CDR1 and CDR2: SQVTM and ANQGSEA. This CDR3 is built from 11 residues. V gave up 4 bases and J gave up 7 bases, with 7 bases separating them. The CDR3 DNA reads TGCAGCGTTGGGGCGAGCGGGGAGCTGTTTTTT. This sequence encodes CSVGASGELFF.

This sequence joins TRBV15 and TRBJ2-3, with a possible D match to TRBD2 (6 bases). The germline V gene encodes CDR1 LNHNV and CDR2 YYDKDF (reference sequence). The length of the CDR3 is 14 residues. Trimming shortened V by 5 bases and J by 3 bases, and 12 bases separated the two germline ends. The CDR3 sequence: CATSAGGETDTQYF. In DNA form, the CDR3 reads TGTGCCACCAGCGCCGGCGGGGAGACAGATACGCAGTATTTT.

The V gene is TRBV5-1, the J gene TRBJ1-2, with 7 bases lining up with TRBD1. V lost 0 bases to trimming and J lost 4 bases; unmatched junction nucleotides: 3. The CDR3 contains 14 residues. Germline values: CDR1 SGHRS, CDR2 YFSETQ. The CDR3 nucleotides are TGCGCCAGCAGCTTGGAGGGGGCCCCCTATGGCTACACCTTC. This gives the protein CASSLEGAPYGYTF.

This chain joins TRBV27 and TRBJ1-1, with 11 bases lining up with TRBD1. CDR3 length equals 18 residues. CDR1 and CDR2 from the germline V gene are MNHEY and SMNVEV (reference sequence). After removal of 6 bases from V and 5 bases from J, the junction contained 17 bases not matched to a gene. The CDR3 here is CASSRLVGVGQGGTEAFF. In DNA, the CDR3 is TGTGCCAGCAGCCGACTCGTGGGGGTGGGACAGGGGGGTACTGAAGCTTTCTTT.

This clone was seen a handful of times. The chain recombines TRBV7-9 with TRBJ2-5; 7 bases agree with TRBD2. V lost 5 bases, J lost 5 bases, and 8 bases stayed unmatched. The CDR3 has 14 amino acids. Germline lookup yields CDR1 SEHNR and CDR2 FQNEAQ (reference sequence). CDR3 DNA: TGTGCCAGCAGCCTACCGACTAGCAGGGAGACCCAGTACTTC. As protein: CASSLPTSRETQYF.

The chain carries TRBV5-1 and TRBJ2-2; no reliable D call. Germline V gives CDR1 SGHRS, CDR2 YFSETQ. Trimming removed 3 bases from V and 7 bases from J, with 7 bases in between. The length of the CDR3 is 12 residues. The CDR3 sequence is CASSSHSGELFF. DNA of the CDR3: TGCGCCAGCAGCTCCCACAGCGGGGAGCTGTTTTTT.

V and J are TRBV7-2 and TRBJ2-3, with TRBD2 matching over 10 bases. There are 16 residues in the CDR3. V lost 4 bases to trimming and J lost 1 base; unmatched junction nucleotides: 5. Germline V gene lookup returns CDR1 SGHTA and CDR2 FQGNSA. CDR3 DNA: TGTGCCAGCAGCTCTAGAGCGGGGGGGGGCACAGATACGCAGTATTTT. It codes for CASSSRAGGGTDTQYF.

The CDR3 nucleotides read TGTGCCAGTAGCAACACAGGGCGAGTGGCTTTCTTT. It encodes CASSNTGRVAFF. The chain couples TRBV19 to TRBJ1-1, with D perhaps TRBD1 (6 bases). Germline V gene data show CDR1 as LNHDA and CDR2 as SQIVND (reference sequence). V was cut by 6 bases and J by 11 bases, with 16 bases left in between. This CDR3 region has 12 residues.

This rearrangement joins TRBV3-1 (or the pseudogene TRBV3-2) to TRBJ2-3; a possible D gene is TRBD1 (5 bases). Germline lookup yields CDR1 LGHDT and CDR2 YNNKEL (reference sequence). The V gene lost 3 bases and the J gene lost 2 bases, with 9 bases spanning the gap. The CDR3 runs 14 residues. The CDR3 DNA follows: TGTGCCAGCAGCCAGGACACGTCCACAGATACGCAGTATTTT. Its protein is CASSQDTSTDTQYF.

This rearrangement joins TRBV5-1 to TRBJ1-2, with D perhaps TRBD1 (5 bases). The CDR3 runs to 13 residues. Germline loops: CDR1 SGHRS, CDR2 YFSETQ. Trimming took off 3 bases at V and 6 bases at J, with 12 bases between the two ends. The CDR3 protein is CASSSEPRDGYTF. The DNA for the CDR3 is TGCGCCAGCAGCTCCGAACCCAGGGATGGCTACACCTTC.

The chain joins TRBV6-6 to TRBJ2-3; TRBD2 agrees at 7 bases. Germline loops: CDR1 MNHNY, CDR2 SVGAGI (reference sequence). V was pared by 5 bases and J by 2 bases, with 7 bases of the junction left unmatched. The CDR3 spans 15 residues. CDR3 protein: CASSPPSGNTDTQYF. The DNA for the CDR3 is TGTGCCAGCAGTCCCCCCAGCGGGAACACAGATACGCAGTATTTT.

The chain joins TRBV3-1 (or the pseudogene TRBV3-2) to TRBJ1-2; TRBD1 agrees at 8 bases. CDR3 length: 14 amino acids. Unmatched junction bases numbered 8, after V lost 5 bases and J lost 6 bases. Germline CDR1 and CDR2: LGHDT and YNNKEL (reference sequence). The CDR3 region has the DNA TGTGCCAGCAGCTCAGAACTCAGGGGGCATGGCTACACCTTC. Its translation is CASSSELRGHGYTF.

The chain uses TRBV2 and TRBJ2-5; 8 bases are shared with TRBD2. Unmatched junction bases numbered 4, after V lost 0 bases and J lost 4 bases. The CDR3 loop spans 15 amino acids. Germline assignment: CDR1 SNHLY and CDR2 FYNNEI. CDR3 nucleotide sequence: TGTGCCAGCAGTGAAGCAAAACTAGCGGCAGAGACCCAGTACTTC. As protein: CASSEAKLAAETQYF.

The chain combines TRBV7-3 with TRBJ1-2, with D perhaps matching TRBD1 (6 bases). The CDR3 runs to 12 residues. CDR1 is SGHTA, CDR2 FQGTGA, per germline. Trimming pared 2 bases from V and 14 bases from J, leaving 15 bases between. The CDR3 DNA reads as TGTGCCAGCAGCTTAGCGGATGGGACAATAACCTTC. Protein product: CASSLADGTITF.

This chain connects TRBV7-9 to TRBJ1-1; D unclear. Germline V gene data show CDR1 as SEHNR and CDR2 as FQNEAQ (reference sequence). There are 12 residues in the CDR3. V lost 4 bases and J 8 bases, leaving 11 bases between the germline ends. CDR3 DNA sequence: TGTGCCAGCAGCTCCAAGACATCAGAAGCTTTCTTT. Translation: CASSSKTSEAFF.

The gene calls are TRBV4-1 and TRBJ1-2, with TRBD1 as a possible D gene (5 bases). Germline CDR1 is MGHRA and CDR2 is YSYEKL. The CDR3 extends over 15 amino acids. Trimming removed 4 bases from V and 2 bases from J, with 14 bases in between. The CDR3 here is CASSPLRASNYGYTF. CDR3 nucleotides: TGCGCCAGCAGCCCGCTCAGGGCCTCCAACTATGGCTACACCTTC.

The CDR3 region is CASSLNLYGYTF. DNA of the CDR3: TGTGCCAGCAGCTTAAACCTATATGGCTACACCTTC. V is TRBV5-6 and J is TRBJ1-2, with D hard to call. V lost 2 bases to trimming and J lost 5 bases, with 7 bases between them. The CDR3 is 12 amino acids. Germline CDR1 SGHDT, CDR2 YYEEEE.

The gene calls are TRBV5-1 and TRBJ2-6, with 11 positions matching TRBD1. V lost 4 bases and J lost 3; bases outside the gene matches: 12. CDR3 size: 19 residues. Germline V gives CDR1 SGHRS, CDR2 YFSETQ. CDR3 sequence (DNA): TGCGCCAGCAGCGCGATAGGACAGGGGGCGTCTTATGGGGCCAACGTCCTGACTTTC. Protein: CASSAIGQGASYGANVLTF.

The genes are TRBV4-1 and TRBJ1-5; no clear D. This CDR3 is 12 amino acids long. The V end was cut by 3 bases, the J end by 10 bases, with 10 bases between. Germline CDR1 reads MGHRA; CDR2 reads YSYEKL. Written as DNA, the CDR3 is TGCGCCAGCAGCCATATAGGCGGTCCCCAGCATTTT. Protein sequence: CASSHIGGPQHF.

This clone was observed a few times. This chain connects TRBV2 to TRBJ2-7; 7 bases fit TRBD1. Germline loops: CDR1 SNHLY, CDR2 FYNNEI. The CDR3 is 13 residues long. V shed 7 bases and J 3 bases; nucleotides not matched to a gene: 6. This chain's CDR3 is CASTPPGGYEQYF. CDR3 DNA sequence: TGTGCCAGCACCCCACCAGGGGGCTACGAGCAGTACTTC.

The chain has TRBV5-1 and TRBJ2-7, with a weak D call TRBD1 (6 bases). The CDR3 consists of 14 residues. The V gene's germline CDR1 is SGHRS and CDR2 YFSETQ. The V end was cut by 2 bases, the J end by 2 bases, with 11 bases between. CDR3 nucleotide sequence: TGCGCCAGCAGCTTACAGGGTTTGCCCTACGAGCAGTACTTC. It is translated as CASSLQGLPYEQYF.

The CDR3 coding sequence is TGCGCCATGACAGGACCAAGCTCCTACGAGCAGTACTTC. Protein: CAMTGPSSYEQYF. The rearrangement joins TRBV23-1 to TRBJ2-7; D may be TRBD1 (6 bases). TRBV23-1 is recorded as an ORF, its role being uncertain. This CDR3 has 13 residues. The V end lost 10 bases, the J end lost 0 bases, and 13 bases lay between the germline ends.